This T cell receptor (beta chain) is from a study of long-term antiretroviral therapy in people with HIV. Notes on the study in general: Diversity went up after ART and still fell short of transplant donor controls.

The run of the v3.0 immunoSEQ assay was at survey level. Some clones are missing from TCRdb's copy, which holds only in-frame ones; the method was immunoSEQ multiplex PCR. The sample has more than 25,000 clones, roughly three quarters seen once. The germline CDR1 and CDR2 sequences are SGHRS and YFSETQ. The CDR3 runs 14 residues. Trimming shortened V by 0 bases and J by 3 bases, and 10 bases separated the two germline ends. With regard to this clone: Its target is not known.

The V call is TRBV5-1, the J call TRBJ2-7, with D possibly TRBD2 on 6 matching bases. The sequencing here drew on unsorted PBMCs, taken 2.1 years after starting antiretroviral therapy. This receptor was obtained from a man between 25 and 39 years old with HIV. Here the CDR3 DNA reads TGCGCCAGCAGCTTGGGGGTGGGGGGCTACGAGCAGTACTTC. Its protein product is CASSLGVGGYEQYF.